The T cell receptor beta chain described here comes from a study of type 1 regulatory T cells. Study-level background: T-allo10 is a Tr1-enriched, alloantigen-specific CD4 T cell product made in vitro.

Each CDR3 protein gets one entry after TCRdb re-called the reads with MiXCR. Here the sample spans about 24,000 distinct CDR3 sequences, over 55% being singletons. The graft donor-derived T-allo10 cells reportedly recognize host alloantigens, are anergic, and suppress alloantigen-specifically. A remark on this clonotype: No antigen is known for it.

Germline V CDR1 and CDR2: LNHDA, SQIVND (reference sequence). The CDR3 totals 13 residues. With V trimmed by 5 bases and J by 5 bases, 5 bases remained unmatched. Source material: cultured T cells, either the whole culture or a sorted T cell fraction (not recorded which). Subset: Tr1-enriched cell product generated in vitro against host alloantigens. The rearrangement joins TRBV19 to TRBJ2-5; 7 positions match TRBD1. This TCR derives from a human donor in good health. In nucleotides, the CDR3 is TGTGCCAGTAGTGGTAGGGGGCATGAGACCCAGTACTTC. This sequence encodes CASSGRGHETQYF.